The 5 T cell receptor beta chains given below trace back to one sample, sequenced in a study of blood T cells in healthy people across ages. It was with a sample-barcoded 5' primer and a J-beta primer mix that a second PCR of roughly 7 to 12 cycles was run. TCRdb processed the 5' RACE reads anew with MiXCR; each CDR3 protein has one entry. The sample contains more than 550,000 distinct CDR3 sequences, approximately 21% of which appear only once. Sequenced input: blood. These receptors originate from a man between 65 and 80 years old in good health.

This clonotype was observed a single time. A read error may account for a junction end that differs from germline. This chain connects TRBV4-2 to TRBJ2-5; possible D gene TRBD1, 6 bases. The length of the CDR3 is 14 residues. Looked up from germline, CDR1 is LGHNA and CDR2 is YNFKEQ. CDR3 residues: CASSQGQHQEAQYF. CDR3 sequence (DNA): TGTGCCAGCAGCCAGGGACAACACCAAGAGGCCCAGTACTTC.

The CDR3 loop reads CASSFPRGLAVTDTQYF. CDR3 bases: TGTGCCAGCAGCTTCCCTCGGGGGCTAGCGGTCACAGATACGCAGTATTTT. The chain employs TRBV7-9 and TRBJ2-3, with D tentatively TRBD2 (7 bases). Trimming removed 3 bases at V and 2 bases at J, with 18 bases between. Germline lookup yields CDR1 SEHNR and CDR2 FQNEAQ (reference sequence). This CDR3 comprises 17 residues.

The DNA for the CDR3 is TGCGCCAGCAGCCAAGAATACGGCTACGAGCAGTACTTC. Translated, it gives CASSQEYGYEQYF. The J gene is TRBJ2-5, the V gene TRBV4-1; D remains unclear. The closer fit of TRBJ2-7 to the DNA end suggests the J call may be wrong. Germline assignment: CDR1 MGHRA and CDR2 YSYEKL. The CDR3 sequence is 13 residues long.

This chain connects TRBV6-6 to TRBJ2-5, with D perhaps TRBD1 (5 bases). The CDR3 is 14 amino acids. V lost 7 bases to trimming and J lost 2 bases, with 14 bases between them. The germline CDR1 and CDR2 sequences are MNHNY and SVGAGI (reference sequence). CDR3 nucleotides: TGTGCCAGCACCAGGGATGTGGATCAAGAGACCCAGTACTTC. This gives the protein CASTRDVDQETQYF.

This clonotype was recorded many times. The CDR3 sequence is CASRRLTGVFTEAFF. CDR3 sequence (DNA): TGTGCCAGCAGAAGACTGACAGGGGTTTTTACTGAAGCTTTCTTT. The chain carries TRBV12-3 or TRBV12-4 and TRBJ1-1; 8 nucleotides agree with TRBD1. This CDR3 contains 15 residues. Losses at the gene ends were 6 bases for V and 5 bases for J; bases not matched to a gene: 11.